Below, 17 T cell receptor beta chains from the same sample are listed, as sequenced in a study of blood T cell repertoires in COVID-19. The protocol was immunoSEQ multiplex PCR, while the TCRdb copy is restricted to in-frame clones and leaves out a portion. Among roughly 240,000 clones, roughly 88% were seen once, and the ten largest hold 2% to 2.5%. Sequenced sample: peripheral blood. The receptor source for this set is a man aged 35 to 55 who had recovered from COVID-19.

The chain links TRBV7-2 to TRBJ2-5, with D perhaps TRBD1 (6 bases). The V end lost 5 bases, the J end lost 0 bases, and 13 bases lay between the germline ends. The CDR3 spans 15 residues. Germline CDR1 SGHTA, CDR2 FQGNSA. CDR3 nucleotides: TGTGCCAGCAGCCCCCAGGGGACAAACCAAGAGACCCAGTACTTC. It yields the protein CASSPQGTNQETQYF.

This clone was detected only a few times. The gene calls are TRBV4-3 and TRBJ1-6; unclear D gene. The CDR3 sequence is 14 residues long. Germline V CDR1 and CDR2: LGHNA, YSLEER. The V gene lost 2 bases and the J gene lost 11 bases, with 13 bases spanning the gap. DNA of the CDR3: TGCGCCAGCAGCCAACGGCCGGGAGGAGCACCCCTCCACTTT. Its translation is CASSQRPGGAPLHF.

This rearrangement joins TRBV30 to TRBJ2-3; TRBD2 aligns across 10 bases. CDR1 GTSNPN and CDR2 SVGIG come from the germline V gene (reference sequence). Trimming took 0 bases from V and 3 from J; bases not matched to a gene: 6. The CDR3 sequence is 16 residues long. The CDR3 nucleotides are TGTGCCTGGAGTGTTTCGGGACTAGCGCTTACAGATACGCAGTATTTT. Residues: CAWSVSGLALTDTQYF.

The chain uses TRBV7-2 and TRBJ2-7, with D possibly TRBD2 on 6 matching bases. Trimming took 5 bases from V and 3 from J, leaving 14 bases between them. CDR1 and CDR2 from the germline V gene are SGHTA and FQGNSA. There are 14 residues in the CDR3. The CDR3 is CASSPTGTYYEQYF. The CDR3 DNA is TGTGCCAGCAGCCCAACCGGGACTTACTACGAGCAGTACTTC.

V gene TRBV5-4 combines with J gene TRBJ2-3, with D perhaps matching TRBD2 (6 bases). Germline CDR1 SGHNT, CDR2 YYREEE (reference sequence). Trimming left V 2 bases short and J 5 bases short, with 15 bases between. The CDR3 consists of 15 residues. The CDR3 is CASSFDIGRIDTQYF. The CDR3 DNA follows: TGTGCCAGCAGCTTTGATATAGGGAGGATAGATACGCAGTATTTT.

The chain has TRBV6-5 and TRBJ1-4; 8 bases are shared with TRBD1. The germline V gene encodes CDR1 MNHEY and CDR2 SVGAGI. This CDR3 is 16 amino acids long. The junction had 3 bases not matched to a gene; V was cut back by 3 bases and J by 0 bases. CDR3: CASSYGQGATNEKLFF. The DNA of the CDR3 is TGTGCCAGCAGTTATGGACAGGGAGCAACTAATGAAAAACTGTTTTTT.

The chain employs TRBV6-5 and TRBJ2-7; TRBD1 agrees at 9 bases. Looked up from germline, CDR1 is MNHEY and CDR2 is SVGAGI. CDR3 length equals 13 residues. Germline trimming cut 11 bases from V and 5 bases from J; bases unmatched to any gene: 10. In nucleotides, the CDR3 is TGTGCCCCCCCCGGACAGGGGTTCCACGAGCAGTACTTC. Encoded protein: CAPPGQGFHEQYF.

The chain has TRBV7-2 and TRBJ2-7; the match to TRBD2 covers 13 bases. CDR1 is SGHTA and CDR2 is FQGNSA in the germline V gene. V was clipped by 5 bases and J by 6 bases; unmatched bases: 4. CDR3 length: 14 amino acids. The CDR3 DNA reads as TGTGCCAGCAGCCCGGGGACTAGCGGGGTCGAGCAGTACTTC. Its protein is CASSPGTSGVEQYF.

The chain joins TRBV5-1 to TRBJ2-3; D might be TRBD2 (6 bases). The CDR3 sequence is 15 residues long. Germline V gene lookup returns CDR1 SGHRS and CDR2 YFSETQ. V lost 4 bases and J 0 bases, leaving 12 bases between the germline ends. The CDR3 nucleotides read TGCGCCAGCAGCGGGGTGGGGAGGAGCACAGATACGCAGTATTTT. Its translation is CASSGVGRSTDTQYF.

V usage is TRBV7-9 and J usage is TRBJ2-5; TRBD2 is a possible D gene (5 bases). Germline values: CDR1 SEHNR, CDR2 FQNEAQ (reference sequence). This CDR3 is built from 14 residues. V was clipped by 5 bases and J by 1 base, with 11 bases between them. CDR3 DNA sequence: TGTGCCAGCAGCGTAGACTATACCCAAGAGACCCAGTACTTC. Amino acids: CASSVDYTQETQYF.

The CDR3, as DNA: TGCGCCAGCAGTGAAGTAGCGGGGTACACAGATACGCAGTATTTT. Amino acid sequence: CASSEVAGYTDTQYF. V usage is TRBV10-2 and J usage is TRBJ2-3; 8 nucleotides line up with TRBD2. CDR3 length: 15 amino acids. In germline, CDR1 is WSHSY, CDR2 SAAADI. V lost 3 bases and J lost 2; bases outside the gene matches: 4.

This clone showed up just a few times. CDR3 amino acids: CASSSRGTGPETQYF. As DNA, the CDR3 is TGTGCCAGCAGCTCTAGAGGGACAGGGCCCGAGACCCAGTACTTC. The chain has TRBV11-3 and TRBJ2-5, with TRBD1 matching 9 bases. Germline V gives CDR1 SGHNT, CDR2 YENEEA. The CDR3 spans 15 residues. The V segment lost 4 bases and the J segment 5 bases; nucleotides outside the gene matches: 8.

The chain is built from TRBV4-1 and TRBJ2-1, with 14 bases that match TRBD2. The trim removed 5 bases at V and 5 bases at J, leaving 8 bases unmatched. The CDR3 extends over 17 amino acids. Germline CDR1 and CDR2: MGHRA and YSYEKL. CDR3 coding DNA: TGCGCCAGCAGCGGCCCCCAGGGACTAGCGGGGGACAATGAGCAGTTCTTC. Its translation: CASSGPQGLAGDNEQFF.

The V call is TRBV20-1, the J call TRBJ2-3, with TRBD2 identical over 12 bases. The germline V gene encodes CDR1 DFQATT and CDR2 SNEGSKA (reference sequence). The CDR3 spans 19 residues. With V trimmed by 3 bases and J by 4 bases, 17 bases remained unmatched. The CDR3 sequence: CSASWPSGGAVGQADTQYF. The CDR3 nucleotides read TGCAGTGCTAGTTGGCCTAGCGGGGGGGCCGTGGGTCAGGCAGATACGCAGTATTTT.

The chain carries TRBV14 and TRBJ2-7, with a possible D match to TRBD1 (6 bases). Trimming took off 3 bases at V and 1 base at J, with 13 bases between the two ends. CDR3 length equals 15 residues. Per the germline V gene, CDR1 is SGHDN and CDR2 is FVKESK. The DNA of the CDR3 is TGTGCCAGCAGCCACACGGACAGAACTTCCTACGAGCAGTACTTC. This codes for CASSHTDRTSYEQYF.

The J gene is TRBJ1-3, the V gene TRBV10-3; D not resolved. This CDR3 is built from 12 residues. Germline CDR1 reads ENHRY; CDR2 reads SYGVKD. V gave up 10 bases and J gave up 2 bases, with 9 bases separating them. The CDR3 region has the DNA TGTGCCACCGAGGGTGCTGGAAACACCATATATTTT. Encoded protein: CATEGAGNTIYF.

The chain links TRBV6-5 to TRBJ1-4, with D uncertain. CDR1 and CDR2 from the germline V gene are MNHEY and SVGAGI. V lost 0 bases to trimming and J lost 2 bases, with 7 bases between them. This CDR3 region has 15 residues. In DNA, the CDR3 is TGTGCCAGCAGTTACTCCCGCGGGACTAATGAAAAACTGTTTTTT. Translating it yields CASSYSRGTNEKLFF.